The rows below give T cell receptor beta chains drawn from one sample of a study of T cell responses to AZD1222 COVID-19 vaccine. Profiled with immunoSEQ multiplex PCR; TCRdb holds only in-frame clones, not every one. The table shows just under 150,000 clones, with about 86% occurring only once. Specimen: peripheral blood, collected 28 days after the second AZD1222 dose. Source of these receptors: an adult who received the AZD1222 COVID-19 vaccine. Both conserved end residues are part of each CDR3. D genes are given only for firm matches. Clone size is given for some rows only: seen once, a few or many times, or a class if the clone is expanded.

d_gene: -; v_gene: TRBV5-1; abundance: -; j_gene: TRBJ2-7; CDR3aa: CASSAGRESYEQYF; CDR3nt: TGCGCCAGCTCAGCGGGCAGAGAATCCTACGAGCAGTACTTC
d_gene: -; v_gene: TRBV27; abundance: once; j_gene: TRBJ2-2; CDR3aa: CASSSSLARERELFF; CDR3nt: TGTGCCAGCAGTTCCTCCCTAGCCCGGGAGCGGGAGCTGTTTTTT
d_gene: TRBD2; v_gene: TRBV19; abundance: -; j_gene: TRBJ2-7; CDR3aa: CASSPGLAVYEQYF; CDR3nt: TGTGCCAGCAGTCCGGGACTAGCGGTGTACGAGCAGTACTTC
d_gene: -; v_gene: TRBV19; abundance: -; j_gene: TRBJ1-3; CDR3aa: CASSIEGPTGNTIYF; CDR3nt: TGTGCCAGTAGTATCGAGGGGCCCACTGGAAACACCATATATTTT
d_gene: TRBD2; v_gene: TRBV6-5; abundance: -; j_gene: TRBJ2-1; CDR3aa: CASTGLAGGYNEQFF; CDR3nt: TGTGCCAGCACAGGACTAGCGGGGGGCTACAATGAGCAGTTCTTC
d_gene: -; v_gene: TRBV28; abundance: -; j_gene: TRBJ2-7; CDR3aa: CASSPPTGLSYEQYF; CDR3nt: TGTGCCAGCAGTCCACCAACAGGGCTGTCGTACGAGCAGTACTTC
d_gene: -; v_gene: TRBV6-5; abundance: -; j_gene: TRBJ1-4; CDR3aa: CASSTLGFLREKLFF; CDR3nt: TGTGCCAGCAGTACCCTGGGGTTCCTACGTGAAAAACTGTTTTTT
d_gene: -; v_gene: TRBV19; abundance: -; j_gene: TRBJ1-2; CDR3aa: CASSIGDGYTF; CDR3nt: TGTGCCAGTAGTATTGGGGATGGCTACACCTTC
d_gene: -; v_gene: TRBV20-1; abundance: -; j_gene: TRBJ1-1; CDR3aa: CSASSVGDRMNTEAFF; CDR3nt: TGCAGTGCTAGTAGTGTAGGGGACCGGATGAACACTGAAGCTTTCTTT
d_gene: -; v_gene: TRBV2; abundance: -; j_gene: TRBJ1-2; CDR3aa: CARTTGKGYGYTF; CDR3nt: TGTGCCAGGACAACAGGGAAAGGCTATGGCTACACCTTC
d_gene: -; v_gene: TRBV10-3; abundance: -; j_gene: TRBJ1-5; CDR3aa: CAISEGYGNQPQHF; CDR3nt: TGTGCCATCAGTGAGGGTTATGGCAATCAGCCCCAGCATTTT
d_gene: TRBD2; v_gene: TRBV24-1; abundance: -; j_gene: TRBJ2-2; CDR3aa: CATSDPAGGTGELFF; CDR3nt: TGTGCCACCAGTGACCCAGCGGGGGGGACCGGGGAGCTGTTTTTT
d_gene: -; v_gene: TRBV6-1; abundance: -; j_gene: TRBJ1-4; CDR3aa: CASSELGGDNEKLFF; CDR3nt: TGTGCCAGCAGTGAACTGGGGGGAGATAATGAAAAACTGTTTTTT
d_gene: -; v_gene: TRBV5-1; abundance: -; j_gene: TRBJ2-2; CDR3aa: CASSLGGGLTGELFF; CDR3nt: TGCGCCAGCAGCTTGGGAGGAGGGTTGACCGGGGAGCTGTTTTTT
d_gene: TRBD1; v_gene: TRBV24-1; abundance: once; j_gene: TRBJ1-2; CDR3aa: CATSDRTGEGYTF; CDR3nt: TGTGCCACCAGTGACCGGACAGGGGAAGGCTACACCTTC
d_gene: TRBD1; v_gene: TRBV7-2; abundance: -; j_gene: TRBJ2-7; CDR3aa: CASSGTGSSYEQYF; CDR3nt: TGTGCCAGCAGCGGGACAGGAAGCTCCTACGAGCAGTACTTC
d_gene: -; v_gene: TRBV12-3/TRBV12-4; abundance: -; j_gene: TRBJ2-3; CDR3aa: CASRLTDTQYF; CDR3nt: TGTGCCAGCAGGCTAACAGATACGCAGTATTTT
d_gene: TRBD2; v_gene: TRBV6-5; abundance: -; j_gene: TRBJ2-2; CDR3aa: CASKPGLAGPGELFF; CDR3nt: TGTGCCAGCAAACCGGGACTAGCGGGCCCCGGGGAGCTGTTTTTT
d_gene: TRBD1; v_gene: TRBV5-1; abundance: -; j_gene: TRBJ1-5; CDR3aa: CASSLGAGTGEFIKPQHF; CDR3nt: TGCGCCAGCAGCTTGGGAGCTGGGACAGGGGAGTTCATCAAGCCCCAGCATTTT
d_gene: TRBD2; v_gene: TRBV10-3; abundance: -; j_gene: TRBJ2-3; CDR3aa: CAISPWLADTDTQYF; CDR3nt: TGTGCCATCAGCCCATGGCTAGCGGACACAGATACGCAGTATTTT
d_gene: -; v_gene: TRBV7-9; abundance: -; j_gene: TRBJ2-7; CDR3aa: CASSLVSGSSYEQYF; CDR3nt: TGTGCCAGCAGCTTAGTTTCAGGGAGCTCCTACGAGCAGTACTTC
d_gene: -; v_gene: TRBV28; abundance: -; j_gene: TRBJ2-3; CDR3aa: CASKDPQNTDTQYF; CDR3nt: TGTGCCAGCAAAGACCCTCAGAACACAGATACGCAGTATTTT
d_gene: -; v_gene: TRBV12-3/TRBV12-4; abundance: -; j_gene: TRBJ2-7; CDR3aa: CASSPRSYEQYF; CDR3nt: TGTGCCAGCAGCCCTCGATCCTACGAGCAGTACTTC
d_gene: -; v_gene: TRBV18; abundance: -; j_gene: TRBJ1-3; CDR3aa: CASSPSGVYSGNTIYF; CDR3nt: TGTGCCAGCTCACCCTCGGGGGTTTACTCTGGAAACACCATATATTTT
d_gene: TRBD1; v_gene: TRBV6-5; abundance: -; j_gene: TRBJ2-7; CDR3aa: CASSLGQDYEQYF; CDR3nt: TGTGCCAGCAGCCTGGGACAGGACTACGAGCAGTACTTC
d_gene: -; v_gene: TRBV14; abundance: -; j_gene: TRBJ2-3; CDR3aa: CASSSKSGLDTQYF; CDR3nt: TGTGCCAGCAGCTCTAAGTCGGGTTTAGATACGCAGTATTTT
d_gene: -; v_gene: TRBV30; abundance: -; j_gene: TRBJ2-2; CDR3aa: CAWSPHFTGELFF; CDR3nt: TGTGCCTGGAGTCCCCATTTCACCGGGGAGCTGTTTTTT
d_gene: TRBD2; v_gene: TRBV6-2/TRBV6-3; abundance: -; j_gene: TRBJ2-1; CDR3aa: CASSYSISGGLYNEQFF; CDR3nt: TGTGCCAGCAGTTACTCGATAAGCGGGGGCCTCTACAATGAGCAGTTCTTC
d_gene: -; v_gene: TRBV6-4; abundance: few; j_gene: TRBJ2-6; CDR3aa: CASSDSFPGANVLTF; CDR3nt: TGTGCCAGCAGTGACAGCTTCCCTGGGGCCAACGTCCTGACTTTC
d_gene: -; v_gene: TRBV14; abundance: -; j_gene: TRBJ1-1; CDR3aa: CASSRQFNTEAFF; CDR3nt: TGTGCCAGCAGCCGACAGTTTAACACTGAAGCTTTCTTT
d_gene: TRBD1; v_gene: TRBV7-9; abundance: -; j_gene: TRBJ1-2; CDR3aa: CASSSGTEYLNYGYTF; CDR3nt: TGTGCCAGCAGTTCCGGGACAGAATATTTAAACTATGGCTACACCTTC